These 29 T cell receptor beta chains came from one sample sequenced in a study of identical twins. TCRdb reprocessed the 5' RACE reads with MiXCR, giving one entry per CDR3 protein. The table includes 640,000 or so distinct CDR3 sequences, 5.5% to 7.5% detected once. Material for sequencing was naive T cells sorted from blood. The receptor source for this set is a man younger than 35 in good health.

This clonotype was observed many times. The chain has TRBV6-2 or TRBV6-3 and TRBJ2-4, with TRBD2 as a possible D gene (5 bases). Trimming left V 6 bases short and J 0 bases short, with 15 bases between. CDR1 and CDR2 from the germline V gene are MNHEY and SVGEGT. The CDR3 spans 16 residues. The CDR3 loop is CASSPLGSGAKNIQYF. The CDR3 DNA is TGTGCCAGCAGCCCACTAGGTAGTGGAGCCAAAAACATTCAGTACTTC.

This clonotype has ten or more counts. The gene calls are TRBV28 and TRBJ1-5, with D perhaps matching TRBD1 (6 bases). The CDR3 is 15 residues long. V was trimmed by 5 bases and J by 3 bases, leaving 14 bases between them. Per germline, CDR1 MDHEN and CDR2 SYDVKM. For the CDR3, the DNA is TGTGCCAGCAGTCTAAGGGGGAGGGTCAATCAGCCCCAGCATTTT. Its protein product is CASSLRGRVNQPQHF.

This sequence joins TRBV11-2 and TRBJ2-5, with D hard to call. The CDR3 spans 14 residues. Germline V gene sequence: CDR1 SGHAT, CDR2 FQNNGV. V lost 0 bases, J lost 2 bases, and 7 bases lay in between. CDR3 in DNA: TGTGCCAGCAGCTTAGACCGCCTACAAGAGACCCAGTACTTC. Protein sequence: CASSLDRLQETQYF.

CDR3 sequence: CASSQRTGPNQPQHF. The CDR3 region has the DNA TGCGCCAGCAGCCAGAGGACCGGACCAAATCAGCCCCAGCATTTT. The rearrangement uses TRBV5-1 and TRBJ1-5, with D uncertain. Germline CDR1 SGHRS, CDR2 YFSETQ. The CDR3 length is 15 residues. Between the trimmed V and J ends, which lost 4 bases and 4 bases, there was a span of 15 bases. Drawing the rest from reference TRBV5-1 and TRBJ1-5, the complete variable domain is KAGVTQTPRYLIKTRGQQVTLSCSPISGHRSVSWYQQTPGQGLQFLFEYFSETQRNKGNFPGRFSGRQFSNSRSEMNVSTLELGDSALYLCASSQRTGPNQPQHFGDGTRLSIL.

This clonotype has ten or more counts. This sequence joins TRBV3-1 and TRBJ2-2; the D gene is possibly TRBD1 (5 bases). The CDR3 sequence is 12 residues long. CDR1 and CDR2 (germline): LGHDT, YNNKEL (reference sequence). The V gene lost 4 bases and the J gene lost 5 bases, with 5 bases spanning the gap. For the CDR3, the DNA is TGTGCCAGCAGCCGACAGACCGGGGAGCTGTTTTTT. The encoded protein is CASSRQTGELFF.

At least ten counts were recorded for this clonotype. The V and J genes are TRBV2 and TRBJ2-2; D is perhaps TRBD1 (5 bases). CDR3 length equals 14 residues. Per germline, CDR1 SNHLY and CDR2 FYNNEI. Trimming stripped 4 bases from V and 5 bases from J, with 11 bases between. The CDR3 spells CASSVSGPTGELFF. CDR3 nucleotides: TGTGCCAGCAGTGTATCAGGGCCGACCGGGGAGCTGTTTTTT.

This clonotype was counted between two and nine times. This sequence joins TRBV4-1 and TRBJ2-2; D remains ambiguous. With 0 bases removed from V and 5 bases from J, the gap between germline ends came to 16 bases. CDR3 length equals 17 residues. The germline CDR1 and CDR2 sequences are MGHRA and YSYEKL. The CDR3 coding sequence is TGCGCCAGCAGCCAAGAGCGAAGCCGACGATTGACCGGGGAGCTGTTTTTT. It encodes CASSQERSRRLTGELFF.

Many counts were recorded for this clonotype. This chain links TRBV25-1 with TRBJ2-1; 9 nucleotides match TRBD2. The CDR3 extends over 15 amino acids. Germline V CDR1 and CDR2: MGHDK, SYGVNS. Unmatched junction bases numbered 7, after V lost 4 bases and J lost 6 bases. The CDR3 is CASSVSSGISNEQFF. The DNA for the CDR3 is TGTGCCAGCAGTGTCTCTAGCGGGATTTCCAATGAGCAGTTCTTC.

There are many counts of this clonotype. The chain carries TRBV4-2 and TRBJ2-1, with a possible D match to TRBD2 (6 bases). Trimming removed 0 bases from V and 4 bases from J, with 16 bases in between. CDR1 LGHNA and CDR2 YNFKEQ come from the germline V gene. The length of the CDR3 is 17 residues. DNA for the CDR3: TGTGCCAGCAGCCAAGATCCTTCGGCGGGGCGATACAATGAGCAGTTCTTC. The encoded protein is CASSQDPSAGRYNEQFF.

Here the CDR3 reads CATSYEGGPQHF. CDR3 nucleotides: TGTGCCACCTCGTACGAGGGAGGGCCCCAGCATTTT. This chain links TRBV15 with TRBJ1-5; D gene ambiguous. This CDR3 is built from 12 residues. From germline, CDR1 is LNHNV and CDR2 YYDKDF (reference sequence). Trimming cost V 8 bases and J 9 bases, with 14 bases left between them. Using reference TRBV15 and TRBJ1-5 for the parts outside the CDR3, the full variable domain is DAMVIQNPRYQVTQFGKPVTLSCSQTLNHNVMYWYQQKSSQAPKLLFHYYDKDFNNEADTPDNFQSRRPNTSFCFLDIRSPGLGDTAMYLCATSYEGGPQHFGDGTRLSIL.

This clonotype was seen at least ten times. The chain links TRBV29-1 to TRBJ2-3; D remains ambiguous. This CDR3 contains 10 residues. Looked up from germline, CDR1 is SQVTM and CDR2 is ANQGSEA. V was clipped by 5 bases and J by 3 bases, with 3 bases between them. CDR3 DNA sequence: TGCAGCGTTTTTACAGATACGCAGTATTTT. It specifies CSVFTDTQYF.

There are many counts of this clonotype. The chain joins TRBV12-3 or TRBV12-4 to TRBJ2-3; D perhaps matches TRBD2 (6 bases). The CDR3 has 16 amino acids. V shed 6 bases and J shed 1 base, with 17 bases lying between them. The CDR3 DNA reads TGTGCCAGCAGCCCTAAAAGGGCTAGCGGCACAGATACGCAGTATTTT. Translation gives CASSPKRASGTDTQYF.

Only a few counts were recorded for this clonotype. This chain links TRBV18 with TRBJ2-4; 8 bases line up with TRBD1. Germline V gene lookup returns CDR1 KGHSH and CDR2 LQKENI. Trimming removed 3 bases from V and 3 bases from J; junction bases left unmatched: 10. This CDR3 is built from 17 residues. The CDR3 DNA follows: TGTGCCAGCTCACCGGCCACAGGGGGGTTGGTCAAAAACATTCAGTACTTC. It specifies CASSPATGGLVKNIQYF. The full variable domain, rest sourced from reference TRBV18 and TRBJ2-4, is NAGVMQNPRHLVRRRGQEARLRCSPMKGHSHVYWYRQLPEEGLKFMVYLQKENIIDESGMPKERFSAEFPKEGPSILRIQQVVRGDSAAYFCASSPATGGLVKNIQYFGAGTRLSVL.

The chain is built from TRBV18 and TRBJ2-1; D unclear. Germline values: CDR1 KGHSH, CDR2 LQKENI. V lost 2 bases to trimming and J lost 5 bases, with 16 bases between them. This CDR3 has 16 residues. CDR3 nucleotide sequence: TGTGCCAGCTCACCAATAGGGCCTGCTACCGACAATGAGCAGTTCTTC. It specifies CASSPIGPATDNEQFF.

This clonotype was picked up many times. The gene calls are TRBV29-1 and TRBJ1-1; D unresolved. Germline assignment: CDR1 SQVTM and CDR2 ANQGSEA. This CDR3 contains 12 residues. The V and J ends lost 7 bases and 1 base respectively, with 10 bases between them. The CDR3 DNA sequence: TGCAGCGCATGGGCAAGGAACACTGAAGCTTTCTTT. Amino acids: CSAWARNTEAFF.

This clonotype was counted many times. The chain has TRBV5-1 and TRBJ1-4, with a weak D call TRBD1 (5 bases). Germline V gene lookup returns CDR1 SGHRS and CDR2 YFSETQ. V was trimmed by 3 bases and J by 3 bases, leaving 9 bases between them. This CDR3 has 14 amino acids. The CDR3 DNA is TGCGCCAGCAGCTCCGGGACGGCTAATGAAAAACTGTTTTTT. Protein: CASSSGTANEKLFF. Full variable domain (rest looked up from reference TRBV5-1 and TRBJ1-4): KAGVTQTPRYLIKTRGQQVTLSCSPISGHRSVSWYQQTPGQGLQFLFEYFSETQRNKGNFPGRFSGRQFSNSRSEMNVSTLELGDSALYLCASSSGTANEKLFFGSGTQLSVL.

This clonotype was recorded at least ten times. The chain has TRBV4-3 and TRBJ2-1; 7 bases line up with TRBD1. After removal of 2 bases from V and 0 bases from J, the junction contained 7 bases not matched to a gene. Per germline, CDR1 LGHNA and CDR2 YSLEER. There are 17 residues in the CDR3. The CDR3 nucleotides are TGCGCCAGCAGCCAAACGACAGGGACAAGCTCCTACAATGAGCAGTTCTTC. Translated: CASSQTTGTSSYNEQFF.

Worth noting for this clonotype: One junction end disagrees with the germline gene, perhaps due to a read error. This sequence joins TRBV4-3 and TRBJ2-6, with unresolved D. Germline V gene lookup returns CDR1 LGHNA and CDR2 YSLEER. The CDR3 spans 14 residues. The CDR3 nucleotides are TGCGCCAGCAGCGAAGACACTGGGGCCAACGTCCTGACTTTC. Amino acids: CASSEDTGANVLTF.

Points on this clonotype: This may come from a read error, since a much larger clone is one base off. The chain uses TRBV6-1 and TRBJ2-1; 13 nucleotides agree with TRBD2. CDR3 length: 14 amino acids. V shed 8 bases and J 8 bases; nucleotides not matched to a gene: 6. Germline CDR1 and CDR2: MNHNS and SASEGT. The CDR3 DNA follows: TGTGCCAGCTTGGGGGGACTAGCGGGATATGAGCAGTTCTTC. Encoded protein: CASLGGLAGYEQFF.

This clonotype turned up a few times. The V gene is TRBV5-6, the J gene TRBJ2-5; tentative D call: TRBD2 (5 bases). The CDR3 contains 14 residues. Germline CDR1 reads SGHDT; CDR2 reads YYEEEE. The V gene lost 3 bases and the J gene lost 5 bases, with 14 bases spanning the gap. The CDR3, as DNA: TGTGCCAGCAGCTCCCGGGGAGCTAGGGAGACCCAGTACTTC. It is translated as CASSSRGARETQYF. The variable domain in full, with the rest retrieved from reference TRBV5-6 and TRBJ2-5, is DAGVTQSPTHLIKTRGQQVTLRCSPKSGHDTVSWYQQALGQGPQFIFQYYEEEERQRGNFPDRFSGHQFPNYSSELNVNALLLGDSALYLCASSSRGARETQYFGPGTRLLVL.

The chain joins TRBV9 to TRBJ2-5; D may be TRBD1 (6 bases). This CDR3 is built from 14 residues. Trimming took 3 bases from V and 5 from J, leaving 14 bases between them. Germline lookup yields CDR1 SGDLS and CDR2 YYNGEE. The chain's CDR3 is CASSARGGGETQYF. DNA for the CDR3: TGTGCCAGCAGCGCCCGTGGGGGCGGGGAGACCCAGTACTTC.

This clonotype was seen more than once but under ten times. The chain combines TRBV19 with TRBJ2-3; 10 bases are shared with TRBD2. V dropped 3 bases and J dropped 4; count of bases not matched to a gene: 4. The CDR3 length is 15 residues. Germline CDR1 is LNHDA and CDR2 is SQIVND (reference sequence). For the CDR3, the DNA is TGTGCCAGTAGTATTTTAGCGGGAGGATCAGATACGCAGTATTTT. Protein sequence: CASSILAGGSDTQYF. The full variable domain, with the rest looked up from reference TRBV19 and TRBJ2-3, is DGGITQSPKYLFRKEGQNVTLSCEQNLNHDAMYWYRQDPGQGLRLIYYSQIVNDFQKGDIAEGYSVSREKKESFPLTVTSAQKNPTAFYLCASSILAGGSDTQYFGPGTRLTVL.

This clonotype came up a few times. The chain has TRBV5-1 and TRBJ2-1, with 12 bases lining up with TRBD2. This CDR3 is 17 amino acids long. Germline V gene data show CDR1 as SGHRS and CDR2 as YFSETQ. J lost 0 bases, V lost 4 bases, and 5 bases had no gene match. The CDR3 protein is CASSPTSGSSSYNEQFF. CDR3 coding DNA: TGCGCCAGCAGCCCGACTAGCGGGAGCAGCTCCTACAATGAGCAGTTCTTC.

This clonotype was detected many times. The chain is built from TRBV29-1 and TRBJ1-2, with unresolved D. Deletions cut 2 bases from V and 5 bases from J, with 3 bases between. The CDR3 spans 10 residues. Per germline, CDR1 SQVTM and CDR2 ANQGSEA. CDR3 nucleotides: TGCAGCGTTGAATCATATGGCTACACCTTC. It yields the protein CSVESYGYTF.

In its sample, this clonotype was seen many times. V and J are TRBV10-3 and TRBJ2-7; no clear D. Deletions cut 2 bases from V and 3 bases from J, with 5 bases between. Germline V gene lookup returns CDR1 ENHRY and CDR2 SYGVKD. This CDR3 contains 12 residues. The CDR3 DNA follows: TGTGCCATCAGTGAGACAGTCTACGAGCAGTACTTC. Amino acids: CAISETVYEQYF.

The chain is built from TRBV7-2 and TRBJ2-1; D possibly corresponds to TRBD1 (5 bases). V was pared by 2 bases and J by 8 bases, with 13 bases between. CDR1 and CDR2 (germline): SGHTA, FQGNSA. The CDR3 covers 14 residues. CDR3 sequence reads: CASSLLQGFHEQFF. DNA of the CDR3: TGTGCCAGCAGCTTACTCCAGGGTTTCCATGAGCAGTTCTTC.

The chain carries TRBV6-2 or TRBV6-3 and TRBJ2-7, with 8 bases aligning to TRBD2. From germline, CDR1 is MNHEY and CDR2 SVGEGT. V trimming: 1 base; J trimming: 3 bases; junction bases outside the gene matches: 5. The CDR3 length is 15 residues. CDR3 region: CASSYYAGGGYEQYF. CDR3 DNA: TGTGCCAGCAGTTACTATGCGGGAGGCGGCTACGAGCAGTACTTC.

This clonotype appeared many times. The rearrangement links TRBV25-1 to TRBJ1-6; tentatively, D is TRBD1 (5 bases). The CDR3 sequence is 14 residues long. Looked up from germline, CDR1 is MGHDK and CDR2 is SYGVNS. Trimming shortened V by 8 bases and J by 8 bases, and 16 bases separated the two germline ends. CDR3 nucleotides: TGTGCCAGCTCGACCTCCTGGGGGGATTCACCCCTCCACTTT. Translation gives CASSTSWGDSPLHF.

CDR3 coding DNA: TGCGCCAGCAGCCAAGCATTGGGAGACTCCTACAATGAGCAGTTCTTC. Translation: CASSQALGDSYNEQFF. The chain joins TRBV4-1 to TRBJ2-1, with D tentatively TRBD2 (5 bases). Trimming pared 1 base from V and 0 bases from J, leaving 10 bases between. CDR1 and CDR2 from the germline V gene are MGHRA and YSYEKL. The CDR3 loop spans 16 amino acids.